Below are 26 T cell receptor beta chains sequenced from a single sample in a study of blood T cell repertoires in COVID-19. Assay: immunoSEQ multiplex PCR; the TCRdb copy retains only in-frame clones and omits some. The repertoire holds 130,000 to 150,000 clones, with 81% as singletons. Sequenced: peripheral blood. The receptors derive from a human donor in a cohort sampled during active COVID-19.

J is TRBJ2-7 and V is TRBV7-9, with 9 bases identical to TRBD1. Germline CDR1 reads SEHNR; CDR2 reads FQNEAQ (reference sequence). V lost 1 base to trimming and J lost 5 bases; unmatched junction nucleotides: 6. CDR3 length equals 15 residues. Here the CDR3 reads CASSLGRTGDNEQYF. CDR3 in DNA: TGTGCCAGCAGCTTAGGGAGGACAGGGGACAACGAGCAGTACTTC.

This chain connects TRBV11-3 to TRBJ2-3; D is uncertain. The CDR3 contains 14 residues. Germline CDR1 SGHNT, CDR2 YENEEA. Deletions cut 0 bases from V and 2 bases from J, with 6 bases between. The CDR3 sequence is CASSLDSNTDTQYF. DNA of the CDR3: TGTGCCAGCAGCTTAGATAGTAACACAGATACGCAGTATTTT. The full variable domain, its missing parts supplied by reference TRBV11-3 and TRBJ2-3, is EAGVVQSPRYKIIEKKQPVAFWCNPISGHNTLYWYLQNLGQGPELLIRYENEEAVDDSQLPKDRFSAERLKGVDSTLKIQPAELGDSAVYLCASSLDSNTDTQYFGPGTRLTVL.

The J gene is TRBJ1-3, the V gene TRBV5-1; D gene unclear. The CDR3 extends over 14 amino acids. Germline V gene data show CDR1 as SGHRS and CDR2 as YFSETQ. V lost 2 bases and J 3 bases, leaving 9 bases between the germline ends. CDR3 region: CASSFAGSGNTIYF. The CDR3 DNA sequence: TGCGCCAGCAGCTTTGCAGGAAGTGGAAACACCATATATTTT.

CDR3 nucleotide sequence: TGTGCCAGCAGCTTACGGGACAGGGGTGCAAAACTGTTTTTT. Translating gives CASSLRDRGAKLFF. The chain recombines TRBV7-9 with TRBJ1-4; the match to TRBD1 covers 10 bases. The CDR3 has 14 residues. With V trimmed by 2 bases and J by 10 bases, 4 bases remained unmatched. CDR1 and CDR2 (germline): SEHNR, FQNEAQ (reference sequence).

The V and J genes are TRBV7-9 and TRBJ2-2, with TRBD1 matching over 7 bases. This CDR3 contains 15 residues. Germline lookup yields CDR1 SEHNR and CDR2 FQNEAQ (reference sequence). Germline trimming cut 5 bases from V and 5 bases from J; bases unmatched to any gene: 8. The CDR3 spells CASSSWDRRTGELFF. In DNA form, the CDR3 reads TGTGCCAGCAGCAGTTGGGACAGACGGACCGGGGAGCTGTTTTTT.

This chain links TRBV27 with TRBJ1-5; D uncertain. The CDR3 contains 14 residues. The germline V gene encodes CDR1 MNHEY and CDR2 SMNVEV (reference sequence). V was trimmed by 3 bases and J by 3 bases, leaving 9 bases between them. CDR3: CASSFGSHNQPQHF. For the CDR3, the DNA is TGTGCCAGCAGTTTTGGTAGCCACAATCAGCCCCAGCATTTT.

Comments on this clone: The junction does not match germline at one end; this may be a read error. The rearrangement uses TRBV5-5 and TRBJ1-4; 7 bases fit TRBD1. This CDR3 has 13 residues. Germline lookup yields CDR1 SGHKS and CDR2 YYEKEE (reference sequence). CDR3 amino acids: CASSLGQDRALLF. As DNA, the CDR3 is TGTGCCAGCAGCTTGGGCCAAGACAGGGCCTTGCTTTTT.

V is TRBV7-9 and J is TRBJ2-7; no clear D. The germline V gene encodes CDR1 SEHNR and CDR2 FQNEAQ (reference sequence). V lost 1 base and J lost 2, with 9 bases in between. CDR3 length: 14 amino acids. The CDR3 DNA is TGTGCCAGCAGCTTAGAGAGGATCACCTACGAGCAGTACTTC. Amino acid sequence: CASSLERITYEQYF.

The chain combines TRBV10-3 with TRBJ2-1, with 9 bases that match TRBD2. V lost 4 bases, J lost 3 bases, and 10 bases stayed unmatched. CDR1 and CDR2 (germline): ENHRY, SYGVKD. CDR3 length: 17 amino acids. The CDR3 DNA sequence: TGTGCCATCAGTGGGATTATTAGCGGGAGAAGCTACAATGAGCAGTTCTTC. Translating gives CAISGIISGRSYNEQFF.

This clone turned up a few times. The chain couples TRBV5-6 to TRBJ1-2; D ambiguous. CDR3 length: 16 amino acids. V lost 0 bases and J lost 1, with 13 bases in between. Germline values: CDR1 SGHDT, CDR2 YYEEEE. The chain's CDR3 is CASSLEGGRGNYGYTF. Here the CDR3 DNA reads TGTGCCAGCAGCTTGGAGGGAGGTCGAGGTAACTATGGCTACACCTTC.

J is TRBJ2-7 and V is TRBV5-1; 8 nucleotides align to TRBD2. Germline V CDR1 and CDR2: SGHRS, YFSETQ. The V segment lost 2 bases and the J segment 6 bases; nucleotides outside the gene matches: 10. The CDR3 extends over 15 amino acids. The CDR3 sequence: CASSFNTGGPLEQYF. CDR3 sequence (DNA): TGCGCCAGCAGCTTCAACACGGGAGGGCCTCTCGAGCAGTACTTC. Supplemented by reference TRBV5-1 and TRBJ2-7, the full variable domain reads KAGVTQTPRYLIKTRGQQVTLSCSPISGHRSVSWYQQTPGQGLQFLFEYFSETQRNKGNFPGRFSGRQFSNSRSEMNVSTLELGDSALYLCASSFNTGGPLEQYFGPGTRLTVT.

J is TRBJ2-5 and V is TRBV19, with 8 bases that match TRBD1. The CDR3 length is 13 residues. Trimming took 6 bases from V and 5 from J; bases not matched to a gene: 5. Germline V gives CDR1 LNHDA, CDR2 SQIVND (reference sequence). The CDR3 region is CASRRTGWETQYF. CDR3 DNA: TGTGCCAGTAGAAGGACAGGGTGGGAGACCCAGTACTTC.

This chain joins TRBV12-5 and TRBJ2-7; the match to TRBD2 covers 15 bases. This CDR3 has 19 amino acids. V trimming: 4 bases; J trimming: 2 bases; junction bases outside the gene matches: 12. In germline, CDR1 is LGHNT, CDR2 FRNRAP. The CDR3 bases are TGTGCTAGTGGTTGGGACCCGGGACTAGCGGGAGGCAGCACCTACGAGCAGTACTTC. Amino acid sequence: CASGWDPGLAGGSTYEQYF.

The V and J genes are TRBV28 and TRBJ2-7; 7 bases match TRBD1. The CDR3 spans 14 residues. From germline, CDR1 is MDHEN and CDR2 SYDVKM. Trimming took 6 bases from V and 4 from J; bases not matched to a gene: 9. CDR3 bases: TGTGCCAGCAGGATAGGACAGGTGTCGTACGAGCAGTACTTC. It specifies CASRIGQVSYEQYF.

CDR3 amino acids: CASRRLAGGPATDTQYF. In nucleotides, the CDR3 is TGTGCCAGTAGACGACTAGCGGGAGGGCCCGCCACAGATACGCAGTATTTT. This chain links TRBV19 with TRBJ2-3; TRBD2 aligns across 14 bases. This CDR3 contains 17 residues. V lost 6 bases and J lost 2; bases outside the gene matches: 7. Germline loops: CDR1 LNHDA, CDR2 SQIVND (reference sequence).

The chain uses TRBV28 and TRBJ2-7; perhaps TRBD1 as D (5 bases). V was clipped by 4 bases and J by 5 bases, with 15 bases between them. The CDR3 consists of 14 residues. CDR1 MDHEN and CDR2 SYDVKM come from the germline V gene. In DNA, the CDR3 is TGTGCCAGCAGTTATAGGGGTAGGGTCCACGAGCAGTACTTC. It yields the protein CASSYRGRVHEQYF.

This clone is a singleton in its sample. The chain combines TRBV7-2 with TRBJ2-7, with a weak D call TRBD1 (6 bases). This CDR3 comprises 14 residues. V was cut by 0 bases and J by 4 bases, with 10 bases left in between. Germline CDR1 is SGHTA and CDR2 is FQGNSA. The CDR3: CASSLADRPYEQYF. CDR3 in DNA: TGTGCCAGCAGCTTAGCGGACAGACCATACGAGCAGTACTTC.

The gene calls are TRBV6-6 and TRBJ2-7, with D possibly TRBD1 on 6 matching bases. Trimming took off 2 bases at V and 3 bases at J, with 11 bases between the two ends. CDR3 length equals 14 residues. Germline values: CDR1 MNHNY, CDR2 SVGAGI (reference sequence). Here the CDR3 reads CASSYDGQNYEQYF. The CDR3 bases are TGTGCCAGCAGTTACGACGGACAGAACTACGAGCAGTACTTC.

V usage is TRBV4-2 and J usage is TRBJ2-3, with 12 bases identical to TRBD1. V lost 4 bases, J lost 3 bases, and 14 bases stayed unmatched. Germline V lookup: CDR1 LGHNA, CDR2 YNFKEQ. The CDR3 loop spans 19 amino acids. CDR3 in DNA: TGTGCCAGCAGCCGCCTCACCGAAGGGACAGGGGGCAGAACAGATACGCAGTATTTT. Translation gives CASSRLTEGTGGRTDTQYF.

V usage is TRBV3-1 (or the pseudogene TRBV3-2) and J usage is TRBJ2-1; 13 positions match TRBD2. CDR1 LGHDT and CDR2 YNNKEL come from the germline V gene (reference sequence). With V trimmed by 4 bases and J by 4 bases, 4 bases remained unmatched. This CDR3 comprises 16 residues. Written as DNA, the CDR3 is TGTGCCAGCAGCCGACTAGCGGGAGGAGGTTACAATGAGCAGTTCTTC. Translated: CASSRLAGGGYNEQFF.

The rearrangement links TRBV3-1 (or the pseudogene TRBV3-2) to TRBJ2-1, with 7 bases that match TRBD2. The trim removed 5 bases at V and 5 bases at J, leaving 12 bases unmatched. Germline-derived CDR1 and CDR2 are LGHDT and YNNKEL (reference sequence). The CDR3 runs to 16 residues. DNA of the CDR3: TGTGCCAGCAGCTCCGTCAGGCTAGCGGTCGACAATGAGCAGTTCTTC. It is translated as CASSSVRLAVDNEQFF.

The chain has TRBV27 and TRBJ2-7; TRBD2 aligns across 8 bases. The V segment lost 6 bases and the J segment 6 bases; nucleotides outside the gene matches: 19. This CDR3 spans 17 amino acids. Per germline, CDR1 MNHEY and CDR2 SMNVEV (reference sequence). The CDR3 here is CASSPRRRGTRDFEQYF. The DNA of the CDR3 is TGTGCCAGCAGCCCCCGGAGGAGAGGGACTAGAGACTTCGAGCAGTACTTC.

The CDR3 here is CASPWGQTTGELFF. CDR3 sequence (DNA): TGTGCCAGCCCTTGGGGACAGACCACCGGGGAGCTGTTTTTT. The chain joins TRBV28 to TRBJ2-2, with 7 bases identical to TRBD1. This CDR3 is built from 14 residues. Germline-derived CDR1 and CDR2 are MDHEN and SYDVKM. V lost 8 bases, J lost 4 bases, and 7 bases stayed unmatched.

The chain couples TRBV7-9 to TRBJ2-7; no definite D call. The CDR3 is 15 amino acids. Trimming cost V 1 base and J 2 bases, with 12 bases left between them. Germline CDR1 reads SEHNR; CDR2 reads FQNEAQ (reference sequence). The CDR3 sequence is CASSLGLGTAYEQYF. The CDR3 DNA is TGTGCCAGCAGCTTAGGTTTAGGCACAGCCTACGAGCAGTACTTC.

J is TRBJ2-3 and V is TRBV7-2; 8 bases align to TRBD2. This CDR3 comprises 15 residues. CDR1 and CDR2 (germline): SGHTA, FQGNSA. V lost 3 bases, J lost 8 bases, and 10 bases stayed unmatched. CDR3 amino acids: CASSLEGTRSVTQYF. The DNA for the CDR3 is TGTGCCAGCAGCTTGGAAGGGACTAGATCTGTTACGCAGTATTTT.

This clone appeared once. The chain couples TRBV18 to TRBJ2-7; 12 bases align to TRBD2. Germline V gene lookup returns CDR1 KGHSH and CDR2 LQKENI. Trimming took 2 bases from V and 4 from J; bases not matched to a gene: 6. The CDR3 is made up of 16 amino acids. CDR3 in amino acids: CASSPSGLAGRYEQYF. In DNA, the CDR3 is TGTGCCAGCTCACCATCCGGACTAGCGGGAAGGTACGAGCAGTACTTC.